These T cell receptor beta chains were read from a single sample in a study of blood T cell repertoires in COVID-19. Method: immunoSEQ multiplex PCR; TCRdb's copy keeps in-frame clones and lacks some. This table holds about 90,000 clones, about 92% found once. Specimen: peripheral blood. The receptor source for this set is a woman aged 60-75 years with active COVID-19. The CDR3 runs from the conserved cysteine through the conserved F or W. A D gene is named only where the DNA matches it firmly. Clone sizes are given selectively: once, few, many, or a class where the clone is expanded.

clone_size j_call v_call d_call cdr3_nt cdr3_aa
- TRBJ1-6 TRBV9 TRBD1 TGTGCCAGCAGTCTGGAGGACAGGGGTAATTCACCCCTCCACTTT CASSLEDRGNSPLHF
- TRBJ1-2 TRBV6-5 TRBD1 TGTGCCAGCAGTTACGCGACAGGGGCGAACTATGGCTACACCTTC CASSYATGANYGYTF
- TRBJ2-7 TRBV18 TRBD1 TGTGCCAGCTCACGTGGCACCGGGACAGGGTTTTTCTACGAGCAGTACTTC CASSRGTGTGFFYEQYF
- TRBJ2-4 TRBV6-2/TRBV6-3 TRBD2 TGTGCCAGCAGTTATGGTAGCGGGGGGACCTTGAACATTCAGTACTTC CASSYGSGGTLNIQYF
once TRBJ2-3 TRBV18 TRBD2 TGTGCCAGCTCGTCGACTAGCGGGGGACCCCTTAGCACAGATACGCAGTATTTT CASSSTSGGPLSTDTQYF
- TRBJ2-1 TRBV24-1 TRBD2 TGTGCCACCAGTGAACCCGGGACTAGCTTCAATGAGCAGTTCTTC CATSEPGTSFNEQFF
- TRBJ1-3 TRBV4-1 - TGCGCCAGCAGCCAAGAGCCCGGGATTGGAAACACCATATATTTT CASSQEPGIGNTIYF
- TRBJ1-1 TRBV6-5 TRBD1 TGTGCCAGCAGATCGGACAGGGCTAACACTGAAGCTTTCTTT CASRSDRANTEAFF
- TRBJ1-4 TRBV25-1 - TGTGCCAGCAGTGAATGGGAAGGGGCTGGTAATGAAAAACTGTTTTTT CASSEWEGAGNEKLFF
- TRBJ1-3 TRBV4-1 - TGCGCCAGCAGCCAAGGGCGGCTCTCTGGAAACACCATATATTTT CASSQGRLSGNTIYF
- TRBJ2-7 TRBV6-6 - TGTGCCAGCAGTCAACGGGGGGCCTCCTACGAGCAGTACTTC CASSQRGASYEQYF
- TRBJ1-1 TRBV6-1 TRBD1 TGTGCCAGCAGTGAATCAGGGGGCTACGCTGAAGCTTTCTTT CASSESGGYAEAFF
- TRBJ1-5 TRBV3-1/TRBV3-2 - TGTGCCAGCAGCCAAGATGCCAGGATTAGCAATCAGCCCCAGCATTTT CASSQDARISNQPQHF
once TRBJ1-2 TRBV7-9 - TGTGCCAGCAGCACCGACAGTTATGGCTACACCTTC CASSTDSYGYTF
- TRBJ1-5 TRBV27 - TGTGCCAGCAGTTTTAACAATCAGCCCCAGCATTTT CASSFNNQPQHF
- TRBJ1-2 TRBV28 TRBD1 TGTGCCAGCAGTTCCCTCTCCGCGGGACAGTTACGGAGAGGCTACACCTTC CASSSLSAGQLRRGYTF
- TRBJ2-5 TRBV10-1 TRBD1 TGCGCCAGCAGTGAGTCTAAAACAGGGGGTGAAACCCAGTACTTC CASSESKTGGETQYF
- TRBJ2-5 TRBV19 - TGTGCCAGTAGTATAGATCTGTGGGGGCCGAGGGAGACCCAGTACTTC CASSIDLWGPRETQYF
- TRBJ2-6 TRBV30 TRBD1 TGTGCCTGGAGTTCCCCCGGACAGGGGGCGCCTGGGGCCAACGTCCTGACTTTC CAWSSPGQGAPGANVLTF
- TRBJ2-7 TRBV3-1/TRBV3-2 TRBD1 TGTGCCAGCAGCTTGGGACAGGACCCCTACGAGCAGTACTTC CASSLGQDPYEQYF
- TRBJ1-6 TRBV19 TRBD1 TGTGCCAGTAGTGCCAACCAGGGGGCCTCTAATTCACCCCTCCACTTT CASSANQGASNSPLHF
- TRBJ2-7 TRBV6-1 - TGTGCCAGCAGTGAACTATACGAGCAGTACTTC CASSELYEQYF
- TRBJ2-1 TRBV19 TRBD1 TGTGCCAGTAGTACGACAGGGATTAAGCTAGGAAATGAGCAGTTCTTC CASSTTGIKLGNEQFF
- TRBJ2-3 TRBV3-1/TRBV3-2 - TGTGCCAGCAGCCAAGATCCTCTGGGGGCGACAGATACGCAGTATTTT CASSQDPLGATDTQYF
- TRBJ2-1 TRBV11-3 TRBD1 TGTGCCAGCAGCTTAGTTGGAACGCGACAGGGCCGCAATGAGCAGTTCTTC CASSLVGTRQGRNEQFF
- TRBJ1-2 TRBV25-1 - TGTGCCAGCAGTGAAGGATATTCCGGAGTGTATGGCTACACCTTC CASSEGYSGVYGYTF
- TRBJ2-1 TRBV24-1 - TGTGCCACCAGTGATTTGGGGCAGCCCAAGCAGTTCTTC CATSDLGQPKQFF
- TRBJ1-1 TRBV7-2 - TGTGCCAGCAGCTCCCGGATGAGAGGGAATGAAGCTTTCTTT CASSSRMRGNEAFF
- TRBJ2-4 TRBV6-2/TRBV6-3 TRBD1 TGTGCCAGCAGTCGCGGGACAGGACTAGCCAAAAACATTCAGTACTTC CASSRGTGLAKNIQYF
- TRBJ2-2 TRBV7-3 TRBD1 TGTGCCAGCAGCAACGCCGGGACAGGGAACACCGGGGAGCTGTTTTTT CASSNAGTGNTGELFF